This TCR beta chain was identified during a study of T cell responses to AZD1222 COVID-19 vaccine. The germline V and J ends were trimmed by 3 bases and 0 bases, with 17 bases remaining between them. Germline CDR1 and CDR2: MDHEN and SYDVKM. The CDR3 spans 18 residues. Clones were sequenced by immunoSEQ multiplex PCR, and TCRdb holds only the in-frame ones, with some missing. Among about 180,000 clones listed, about nine tenths were seen once. Concerning this clone: Its antigen is unknown.

Recipients boosted at about 4 weeks or about 12 weeks are pooled. Findings and limits, study-wide: Among the donors, most were white British and more were female, and clonal diversity was possibly underestimated.

The chain recombines TRBV28 with TRBJ1-4; D not certain. This clonotype was obtained from an adult who received the AZD1222 COVID-19 vaccine. The starting material was peripheral blood, obtained 28 days after the second AZD1222 dose. The CDR3: CASSFPERTFSTNEKLFF. The DNA for the CDR3 is TGTGCCAGCAGTTTCCCCGAACGTACATTTTCAACTAATGAAAAACTGTTTTTT. Based on the CDR3 plus reference TRBV28 and TRBJ1-4, the full variable domain is DVKVTQSSRYLVKRTGEKVFLECVQDMDHENMFWYRQDPGLGLRLIYFSYDVKMKEKGDIPEGYSVSREKKERFSLILESASTNQTSMYLCASSFPERTFSTNEKLFFGSGTQLSVL.